This T cell receptor beta chain was found in a study of blood T cell repertoires in COVID-19. At the level of the study: Italy, Spain and the United States were the sources of the convalescent and acute COVID-19 samples. T cells, B-cell-depleted T cells, or PBMCs provided the cDNA or gDNA that served as material.

In the source study's methods: Amplification with reference gene primers provided the estimates of nucleated cell counts. Profiled with immunoSEQ multiplex PCR; TCRdb holds only in-frame clones, not every one. V and J calls plus clone size are reproduced from that table; the DNA served to infer D and trimming. The sample includes some 150,000 clones, approximately 80% of them seen just once. The origin of this receptor is a human donor in a cohort sampled during active COVID-19. Sequencing was done on a sample of peripheral blood.

In nucleotides, the CDR3 is TGTGCCAGTAGCTTACAGGGGGCGAGAATAGCGGCTGAAGCTTTCTTT. Translating gives CASSLQGARIAAEAFF. The V and J genes are TRBV19 and TRBJ1-1; 9 bases map to TRBD1. CDR1 and CDR2 from the germline V gene are LNHDA and SQIVND (reference sequence). This CDR3 region has 16 residues. V lost 6 bases to trimming and J lost 6 bases; unmatched junction nucleotides: 14.